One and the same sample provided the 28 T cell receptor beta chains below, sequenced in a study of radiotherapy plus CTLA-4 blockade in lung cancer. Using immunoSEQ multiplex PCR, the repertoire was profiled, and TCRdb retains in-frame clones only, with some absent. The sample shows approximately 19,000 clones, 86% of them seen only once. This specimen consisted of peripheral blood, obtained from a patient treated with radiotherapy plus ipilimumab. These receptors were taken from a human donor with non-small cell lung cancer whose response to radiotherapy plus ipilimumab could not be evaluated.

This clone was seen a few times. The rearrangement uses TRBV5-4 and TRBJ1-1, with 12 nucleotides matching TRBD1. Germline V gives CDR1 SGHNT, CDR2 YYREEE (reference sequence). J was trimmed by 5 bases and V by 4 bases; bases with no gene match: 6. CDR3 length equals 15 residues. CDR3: CASSPAGQGATEAFF. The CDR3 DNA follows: TGTGCCAGCAGCCCGGCGGGACAGGGGGCGACTGAAGCTTTCTTT.

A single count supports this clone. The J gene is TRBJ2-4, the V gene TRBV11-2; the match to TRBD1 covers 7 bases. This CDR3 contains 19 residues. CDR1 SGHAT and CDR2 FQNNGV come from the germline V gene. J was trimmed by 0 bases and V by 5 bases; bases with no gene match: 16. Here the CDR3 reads CASSEEPGQTILAKNIQYF. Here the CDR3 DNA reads TGTGCCAGCAGCGAGGAACCGGGACAGACCATTCTAGCCAAAAACATTCAGTACTTC.

DNA of the CDR3: TGTGCCAGCAGCGCTCGACAGGGGGGCTATGGCTACACCTTC. This translates into CASSARQGGYGYTF. The genes are TRBV7-8 and TRBJ1-2; 9 nucleotides match TRBD1. The CDR3 consists of 14 residues. J gave up 4 bases and V 5 bases, and 5 bases lay outside the gene matches. Per germline, CDR1 SGHVS and CDR2 FQNEAQ.

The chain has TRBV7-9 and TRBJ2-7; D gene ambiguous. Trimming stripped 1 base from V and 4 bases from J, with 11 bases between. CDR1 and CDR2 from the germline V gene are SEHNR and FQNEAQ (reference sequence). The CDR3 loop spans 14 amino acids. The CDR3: CASSLGGSLYEQYF. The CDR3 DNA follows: TGTGCCAGCAGCTTAGGAGGCAGCCTATACGAGCAGTACTTC.

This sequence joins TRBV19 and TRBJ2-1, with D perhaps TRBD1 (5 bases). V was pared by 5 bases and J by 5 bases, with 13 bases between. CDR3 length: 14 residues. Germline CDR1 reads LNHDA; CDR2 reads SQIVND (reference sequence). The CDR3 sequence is CASSGAAQDNEQFF. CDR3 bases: TGTGCCAGTAGTGGGGCAGCCCAGGACAATGAGCAGTTCTTC.

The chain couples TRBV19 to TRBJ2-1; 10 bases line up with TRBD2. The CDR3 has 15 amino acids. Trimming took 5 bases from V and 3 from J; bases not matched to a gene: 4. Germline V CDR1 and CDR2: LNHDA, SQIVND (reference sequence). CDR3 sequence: CASSDSGGDYNEQFF. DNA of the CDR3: TGTGCCAGTAGTGACAGCGGGGGGGACTACAATGAGCAGTTCTTC.

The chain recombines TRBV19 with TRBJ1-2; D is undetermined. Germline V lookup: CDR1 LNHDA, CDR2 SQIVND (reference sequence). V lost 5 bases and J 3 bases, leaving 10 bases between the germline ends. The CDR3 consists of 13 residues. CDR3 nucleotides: TGTGCCAGTAGTCAAACGGAGTACTATGGCTACACCTTC. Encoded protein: CASSQTEYYGYTF. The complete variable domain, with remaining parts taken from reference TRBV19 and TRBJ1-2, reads DGGITQSPKYLFRKEGQNVTLSCEQNLNHDAMYWYRQDPGQGLRLIYYSQIVNDFQKGDIAEGYSVSREKKESFPLTVTSAQKNPTAFYLCASSQTEYYGYTFGSGTRLTVV.

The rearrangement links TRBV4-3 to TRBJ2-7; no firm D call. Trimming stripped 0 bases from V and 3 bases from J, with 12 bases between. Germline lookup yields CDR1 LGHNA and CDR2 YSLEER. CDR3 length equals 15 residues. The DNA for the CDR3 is TGCGCCAGCAGCCAAGAAGTAGAGATTTACTACGAGCAGTACTTC. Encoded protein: CASSQEVEIYYEQYF.

The CDR3 DNA sequence: TGCGCCAGCAGCTTGGATTCTTCAGGCCGGGGCGAGCAGTACTTC. This encodes CASSLDSSGRGEQYF. The chain couples TRBV5-1 to TRBJ2-7; TRBD2 might be the D (5 bases). This CDR3 has 15 residues. CDR1 and CDR2 from the germline V gene are SGHRS and YFSETQ. V was pared by 0 bases and J by 6 bases, with 16 bases between.

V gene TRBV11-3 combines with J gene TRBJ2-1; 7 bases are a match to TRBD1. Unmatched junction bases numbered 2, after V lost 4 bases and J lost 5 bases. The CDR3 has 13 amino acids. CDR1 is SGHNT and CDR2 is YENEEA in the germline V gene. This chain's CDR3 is CASSSGGHNEQFF. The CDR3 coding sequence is TGTGCCAGCAGCTCAGGGGGTCACAATGAGCAGTTCTTC.

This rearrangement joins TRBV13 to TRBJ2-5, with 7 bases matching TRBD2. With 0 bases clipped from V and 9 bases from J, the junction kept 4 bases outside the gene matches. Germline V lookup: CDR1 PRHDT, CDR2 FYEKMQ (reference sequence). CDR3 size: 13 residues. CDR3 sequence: CASSLGWAGAQYF. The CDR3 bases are TGTGCCAGCAGCTTAGGCTGGGCGGGGGCCCAGTACTTC.

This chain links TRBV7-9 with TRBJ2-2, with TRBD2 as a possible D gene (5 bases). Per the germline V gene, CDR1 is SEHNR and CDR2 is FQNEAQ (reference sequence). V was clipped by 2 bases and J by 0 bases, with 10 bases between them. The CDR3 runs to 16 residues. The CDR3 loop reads CASSLISGTNTGELFF. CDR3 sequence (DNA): TGTGCCAGCAGCTTAATTTCCGGGACGAACACCGGGGAGCTGTTTTTT.

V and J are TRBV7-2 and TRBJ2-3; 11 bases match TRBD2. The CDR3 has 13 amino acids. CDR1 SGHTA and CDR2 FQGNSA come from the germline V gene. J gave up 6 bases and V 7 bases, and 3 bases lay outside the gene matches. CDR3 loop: CASTWTSGDTQYF. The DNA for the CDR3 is TGTGCCAGCACCTGGACTAGCGGGGATACGCAGTATTTT.

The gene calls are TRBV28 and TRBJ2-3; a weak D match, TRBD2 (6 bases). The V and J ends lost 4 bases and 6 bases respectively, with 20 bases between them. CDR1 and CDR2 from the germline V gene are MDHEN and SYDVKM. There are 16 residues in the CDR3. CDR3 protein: CASSWRSFSRGDTQYF. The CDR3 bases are TGTGCCAGCAGTTGGCGGTCCTTTTCCCGGGGGGATACGCAGTATTTT.

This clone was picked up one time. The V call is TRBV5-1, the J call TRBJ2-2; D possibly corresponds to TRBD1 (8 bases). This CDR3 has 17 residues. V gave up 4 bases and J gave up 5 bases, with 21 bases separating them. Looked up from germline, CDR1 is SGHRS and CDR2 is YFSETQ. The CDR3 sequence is CASSPGGRGRSTGELFF. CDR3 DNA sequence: TGCGCCAGCAGCCCGGGGGGCAGGGGGCGATCTACCGGGGAGCTGTTTTTT.

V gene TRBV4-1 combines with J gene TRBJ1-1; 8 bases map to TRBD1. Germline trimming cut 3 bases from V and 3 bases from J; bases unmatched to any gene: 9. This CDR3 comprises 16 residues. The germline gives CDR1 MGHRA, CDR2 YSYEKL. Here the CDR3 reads CASSHLFYRGDTEAFF. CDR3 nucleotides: TGCGCCAGCAGCCACCTTTTTTACAGGGGGGACACTGAAGCTTTCTTT.

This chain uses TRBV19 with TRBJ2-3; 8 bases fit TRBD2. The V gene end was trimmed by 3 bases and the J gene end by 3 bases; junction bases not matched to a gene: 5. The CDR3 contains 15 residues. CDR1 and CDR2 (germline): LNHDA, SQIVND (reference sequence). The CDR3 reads CASSIGGGNTDTQYF. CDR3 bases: TGTGCCAGTAGTATCGGCGGGGGGAATACAGATACGCAGTATTTT.

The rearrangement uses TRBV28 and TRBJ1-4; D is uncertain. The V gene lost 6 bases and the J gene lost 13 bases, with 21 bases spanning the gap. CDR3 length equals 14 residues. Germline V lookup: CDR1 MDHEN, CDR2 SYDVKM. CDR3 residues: CASRVWQPHSRLFF. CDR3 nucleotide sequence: TGTGCCAGCAGGGTCTGGCAACCTCATTCTCGACTGTTTTTT.

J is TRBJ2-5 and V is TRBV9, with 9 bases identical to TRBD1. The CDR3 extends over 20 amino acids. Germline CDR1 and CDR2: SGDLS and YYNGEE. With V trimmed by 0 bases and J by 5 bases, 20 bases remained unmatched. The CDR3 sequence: CASSVGAGGTGTGRFETQYF. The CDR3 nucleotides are TGTGCCAGCAGCGTAGGGGCCGGGGGGACCGGGACAGGGAGGTTTGAGACCCAGTACTTC.

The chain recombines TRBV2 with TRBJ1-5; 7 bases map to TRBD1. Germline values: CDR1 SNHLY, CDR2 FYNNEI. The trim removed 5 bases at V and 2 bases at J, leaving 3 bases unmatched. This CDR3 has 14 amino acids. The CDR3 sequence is CASSTDRGNQPQHF. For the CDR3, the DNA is TGTGCCAGCAGTACCGACAGGGGCAATCAGCCCCAGCATTTT.

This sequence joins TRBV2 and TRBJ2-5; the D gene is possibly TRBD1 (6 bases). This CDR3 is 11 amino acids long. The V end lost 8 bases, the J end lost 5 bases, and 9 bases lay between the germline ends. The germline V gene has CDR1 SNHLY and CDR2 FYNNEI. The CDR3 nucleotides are TGTGCCAGCGGGACAAGGGAGACCCAGTACTTC. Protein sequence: CASGTRETQYF.

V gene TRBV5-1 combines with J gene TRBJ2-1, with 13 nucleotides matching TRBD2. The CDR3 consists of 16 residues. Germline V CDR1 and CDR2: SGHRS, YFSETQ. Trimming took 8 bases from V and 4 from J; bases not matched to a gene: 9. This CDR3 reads CASARGTSGNYNEQFF. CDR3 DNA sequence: TGCGCCAGTGCGAGGGGGACTAGCGGGAATTACAATGAGCAGTTCTTC.

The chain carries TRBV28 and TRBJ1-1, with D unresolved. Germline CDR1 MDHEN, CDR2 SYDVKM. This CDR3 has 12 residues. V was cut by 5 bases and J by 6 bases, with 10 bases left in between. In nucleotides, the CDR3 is TGTGCCAGCAGTCTGCGGGCATCTGAAGCTTTCTTT. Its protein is CASSLRASEAFF.

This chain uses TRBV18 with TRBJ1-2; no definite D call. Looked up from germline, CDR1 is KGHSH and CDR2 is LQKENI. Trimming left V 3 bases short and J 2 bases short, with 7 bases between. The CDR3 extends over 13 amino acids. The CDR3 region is CASSPDWNYGYTF. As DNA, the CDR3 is TGTGCCAGCTCACCGGACTGGAACTATGGCTACACCTTC.

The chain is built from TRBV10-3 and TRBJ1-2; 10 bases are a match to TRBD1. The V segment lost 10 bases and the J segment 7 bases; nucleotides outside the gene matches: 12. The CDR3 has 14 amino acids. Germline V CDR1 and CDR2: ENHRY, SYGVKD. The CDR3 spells CATTLTGGKGGYTF. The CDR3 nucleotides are TGTGCCACTACCCTGACAGGGGGCAAAGGTGGCTACACCTTC.

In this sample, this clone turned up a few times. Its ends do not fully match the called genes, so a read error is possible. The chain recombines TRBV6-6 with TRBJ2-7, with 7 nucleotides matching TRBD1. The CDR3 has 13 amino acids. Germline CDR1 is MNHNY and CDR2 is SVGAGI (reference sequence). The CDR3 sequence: CVSERDRLYEQYF. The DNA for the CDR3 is TGTGTCAGCGAAAGGGACAGACTATACGAGCAGTACTTC.

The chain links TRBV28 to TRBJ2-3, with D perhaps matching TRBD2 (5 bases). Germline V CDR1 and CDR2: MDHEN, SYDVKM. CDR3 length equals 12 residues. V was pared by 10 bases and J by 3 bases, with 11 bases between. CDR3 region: CATNRGTDTQYF. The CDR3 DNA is TGTGCCACCAACAGAGGGACAGATACGCAGTATTTT.

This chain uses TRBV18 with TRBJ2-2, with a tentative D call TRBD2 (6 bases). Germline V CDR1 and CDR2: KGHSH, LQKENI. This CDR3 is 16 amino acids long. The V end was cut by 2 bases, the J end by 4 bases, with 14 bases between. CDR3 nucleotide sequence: TGTGCCAGCTCACCATTACGGGAGTACATCACCGGGGAGCTGTTTTTT. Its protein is CASSPLREYITGELFF.